These T cell receptor beta chains were read from a single sample in a study of blood T cell repertoires in COVID-19. TCRdb's copy holds only in-frame clones and misses some; the assay was immunoSEQ multiplex PCR. Of about 160,000 clones detected, about 80% appear once; the ten largest clones hold 10% to 15%. Sequencing was carried out using peripheral blood. The receptors derive from a man aged 70-80 years who had recovered from COVID-19. The CDR3 runs from the conserved cysteine through the conserved F or W. The D gene is left open where the match is weak. The size of a clone is reported for some rows only, either as once, few or many, or as a class for expanded clones.

TRBJ2-1 TRBD2 TRBV5-6 - CASSFAGTNNEQFF TGTGCCAGCAGCTTCGCCGGGACTAACAATGAGCAGTTCTTC
TRBJ2-5 - TRBV11-2 - CASSLGGLETQYF TGTGCCAGCAGCTTAGGAGGGTTGGAGACCCAGTACTTC
TRBJ2-7 TRBD2 TRBV27 once CASRSLRLAGRGEQYF TGTGCCAGCAGATCCCTCAGACTAGCGGGGCGGGGCGAGCAGTACTTC
TRBJ2-5 TRBD2 TRBV19 - CASSDGAGVKGRETQYF TGTGCCAGTAGTGACGGAGCGGGAGTTAAGGGGCGAGAGACCCAGTACTTC
TRBJ2-2 - TRBV19 - CASSIGGHNTGELFF TGTGCCAGTAGTATAGGGGGACACAACACCGGGGAGCTGTTTTTT
TRBJ2-7 TRBD1 TRBV5-6 - CASSFAGTGANEQYF TGTGCCAGCAGCTTCGCCGGGACAGGGGCCAACGAGCAGTACTTC
TRBJ2-1 - TRBV5-1 few CASSLTQGNNEQFF TGCGCCAGCAGCTTGACCCAGGGTAACAATGAGCAGTTCTTC
TRBJ1-4 - TRBV7-8 few CASSLGQFNEKLFF TGTGCCAGCAGCTTAGGACAGTTTAATGAAAAACTGTTTTTT
TRBJ2-7 - TRBV11-2 - CASSLAPYEQYF TGTGCCAGCAGCTTAGCTCCCTACGAGCAGTACTTC
TRBJ1-1 - TRBV19 - CASSVDTLNTEAFF TGTGCCAGTAGCGTAGACACTCTGAACACTGAAGCTTTCTTT
TRBJ2-7 TRBD2 TRBV6-5 - CASGGLAADYEQYF TGTGCCAGCGGCGGACTAGCGGCCGACTACGAGCAGTACTTC
TRBJ1-4 - TRBV7-8 - CASSLGINSEKLFF TGTGCCAGCAGCTTAGGCATTAACAGCGAAAAACTGTTTTTT
TRBJ2-5 TRBD2 TRBV6-2/TRBV6-3 - CASSGGQRGAQYF TGTGCCAGCAGTGGCGGACAGCGGGGGGCCCAGTACTTC
TRBJ2-4 TRBD2 TRBV5-1 - CASSPGTSELNIQYF TGCGCCAGCAGCCCGGGGACTAGCGAACTGAACATTCAGTACTTC
TRBJ1-5 - TRBV6-2/TRBV6-3 - CASSFGGRTFSNQPQHF TGTGCCAGCAGTTTCGGCGGCCGGACATTTAGCAATCAGCCCCAGCATTTT
TRBJ2-2 - TRBV7-3 - CASSLGSGELFF TGTGCCAGCAGCTTAGGCTCCGGGGAGCTGTTTTTT
TRBJ2-5 TRBD1 TRBV24-1 - CATSDPTGTGKETQYF TGTGCCACCAGTGATCCCACCGGGACAGGGAAAGAGACCCAGTACTTC
TRBJ2-3 TRBD1 TRBV5-5 once CASYRGQTDTQYF TGTGCCAGCTACAGGGGGCAAACAGATACGCAGTATTTT
TRBJ2-3 TRBD1 TRBV5-1 once CATSVMGQITDTQYF TGCGCCACTTCCGTGATGGGACAGATCACAGATACGCAGTATTTT
TRBJ2-2 - TRBV7-9 - CASSFGSGITGELFF TGTGCCAGCAGCTTTGGTTCAGGGATCACCGGGGAGCTGTTTTTT
TRBJ1-2 - TRBV25-1 - CASSNRERTDGYTF TGTGCCAGCAGTAACAGGGAGAGAACGGATGGCTACACCTTC
TRBJ2-2 - TRBV6-4 few CASKSGTGELFF TGTGCCAGCAAATCGGGAACCGGGGAGCTGTTTTTT
TRBJ1-2 TRBD1 TRBV12-5 - CASERTGGGYGYTF TGTGCTAGTGAGCGGACAGGGGGAGGGTATGGCTACACCTTC
TRBJ2-7 TRBD2 TRBV7-9 - CASSPRTSGSVYEQYF TGTGCCAGCAGCCCCCGGACTAGCGGGAGTGTGTACGAGCAGTACTTC
TRBJ2-7 TRBD2 TRBV19 - CASSMEGTSGSYEQYF TGTGCCAGTAGTATGGAGGGGACTAGCGGGTCCTACGAGCAGTACTTC
TRBJ2-7 TRBD1 TRBV6-6 - CASSRGQGGSYEQYF TGTGCCAGCAGTCGCGGACAGGGCGGATCCTACGAGCAGTACTTC
TRBJ2-5 TRBD1 TRBV18 - CASSLNRDRVEETQYF TGTGCCAGCTCACTTAACCGGGACAGGGTGGAGGAGACCCAGTACTTC
TRBJ2-3 TRBD2 TRBV5-4 - CAFLRSVRTSGRTTDTQYF TGTGCCTTCCTTCGATCTGTAAGGACTAGCGGGAGAACCACAGATACGCAGTATTTT
TRBJ1-2 TRBD1 TRBV11-2 - CASSARDRGRIHTF TGTGCCAGCAGCGCCCGGGACAGGGGGCGCATCCACACCTTC
TRBJ1-2 - TRBV6-1 - CASSESESPGYTF TGTGCCAGCAGTGAAAGCGAGAGCCCTGGCTACACCTTC
TRBJ1-6 TRBD1 TRBV25-1 few CASSEEQGARSPLHF TGTGCCAGCAGTGAGGAACAGGGGGCTAGGTCACCCCTCCACTTT
TRBJ2-5 - TRBV5-4 - CASSLEGRMQETQYF TGTGCCAGCAGCTTGGAAGGCAGGATGCAAGAGACCCAGTACTTC
TRBJ1-2 TRBD1 TRBV12-3/TRBV12-4 once CASRLPGQGDYTF TGTGCCAGCAGACTTCCGGGACAGGGAGATTACACCTTC
TRBJ1-5 TRBD1 TRBV6-1 - CASSELPRGSNQPQHF TGTGCCAGCAGTGAACTGCCCAGGGGGAGCAATCAGCCCCAGCATTTT
TRBJ2-1 TRBD2 TRBV6-5 - CASRRLAGEREQFF TGTGCCAGCAGGAGACTAGCGGGAGAGAGGGAGCAGTTCTTC
TRBJ1-6 - TRBV7-2 - CASSRYGNSGSPLHF TGTGCCAGCAGTCGTTACGGAAACTCAGGTTCACCCCTCCACTTT
TRBJ2-1 TRBD2 TRBV7-2 - CASSTSGQREKGQFF TGTGCCAGCAGCACCTCCGGCCAGCGGGAGAAGGGGCAGTTCTTC
TRBJ2-5 TRBD1 TRBV28 - CASSLTGGSETQYF TGTGCCAGCAGTTTGACAGGGGGATCAGAGACCCAGTACTTC
TRBJ1-1 - TRBV6-1 - CASSEGTANTEAFF TGTGCCAGCAGTGAAGGGACAGCTAACACTGAAGCTTTCTTT
TRBJ2-5 TRBD1 TRBV5-1 - CASSLAVRGRETQYF TGCGCCAGCAGCTTGGCGGTGAGGGGGCGGGAGACCCAGTACTTC
TRBJ1-1 - TRBV6-1 - CASSEDRNTEAFF TGTGCCAGCAGTGAGGACAGGAACACTGAAGCTTTCTTT
TRBJ1-5 TRBD1 TRBV19 - CASSISGGVFEGNQPQHF TGTGCCAGTAGTATCTCAGGGGGCGTGTTCGAAGGCAATCAGCCCCAGCATTTT